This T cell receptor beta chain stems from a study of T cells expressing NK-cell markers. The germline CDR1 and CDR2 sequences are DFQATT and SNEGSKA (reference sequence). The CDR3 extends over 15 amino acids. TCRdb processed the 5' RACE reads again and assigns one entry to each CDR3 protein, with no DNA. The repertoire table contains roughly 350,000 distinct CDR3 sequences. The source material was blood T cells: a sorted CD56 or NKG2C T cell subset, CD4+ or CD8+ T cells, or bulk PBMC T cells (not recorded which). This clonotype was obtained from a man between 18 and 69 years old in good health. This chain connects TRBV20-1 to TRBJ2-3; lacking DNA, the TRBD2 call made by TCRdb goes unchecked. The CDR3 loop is CSAYASGQGTDTQYF.